Following are 4 T cell receptor beta chains from one sample sequenced in a study of shared clonotypes between healthy human individuals. TCRdb's table, derived via immunoSEQ multiplex PCR, lists solely in-frame clones and lacks some. Here the sample spans around 2.1 million clones, about 93% being singletons. Naive CD8 cells lacked CD45RO and underwent positive selection for CCR7, leaving out terminally differentiated effector memory CD45RA+ cells. Material for sequencing was naive CD8+ T cells from PBMCs. These receptors were taken from a man aged 18 to 29 in good health. Some clones in this sample may be carry-over from other donors' samples.

The chain employs TRBV27 and TRBJ1-5; no clear D gene. The ends were cut back, 8 bases at V and 2 bases at J, with 13 bases in the middle. CDR1 is MNHEY and CDR2 is SMNVEV in the germline V gene (reference sequence). The CDR3 loop spans 14 amino acids. The CDR3 nucleotides are TGTGCCAGCGTCAGTGAGGGAGGCAATCAGCCCCAGCATTTT. This encodes CASVSEGGNQPQHF.

This chain connects TRBV7-9 to TRBJ1-2, with TRBD1 matching over 9 bases. This CDR3 region has 13 residues. The V and J ends lost 5 bases and 4 bases, in that order; junction bases with no gene match: 2. Per germline, CDR1 SEHNR and CDR2 FQNEAQ (reference sequence). The CDR3 bases are TGTGCCAGCAGCGGGACAGGGTTCTATGGCTACACCTTC. It yields the protein CASSGTGFYGYTF.

The rearrangement uses TRBV7-2 and TRBJ1-2; D uncertain. CDR3 length: 12 residues. With 1 base removed from V and 6 bases from J, the gap between germline ends came to 6 bases. Germline V CDR1 and CDR2: SGHTA, FQGNSA. The CDR3 DNA reads TGTGCCAGCAGCTTAGGCAGCAATGGCTACACCTTC. It specifies CASSLGSNGYTF. Filled out from reference TRBV7-2 and TRBJ1-2, the complete variable domain reads GAGVSQSPSNKVTEKGKDVELRCDPISGHTALYWYRQSLGQGLEFLIYFQGNSAPDKSGLPSDRFSAERTGGSVSTLTIQRTQQEDSAVYLCASSLGSNGYTFGSGTRLTVV.

A note on this clone: Other DNA sequences in the same sample also yield this CDR3. This chain links TRBV6-5 with TRBJ1-5; 9 bases are shared with TRBD1. The CDR3 runs to 14 residues. V lost 3 bases, J lost 4 bases, and 1 base stayed unmatched. Germline V CDR1 and CDR2: MNHEY, SVGAGI. The chain's CDR3 is CASSYGQGNQPQHF. DNA of the CDR3: TGTGCCAGCAGTTATGGACAGGGGAATCAGCCCCAGCATTTT.